One and the same sample provided the 12 T cell receptor beta chains below, sequenced in a study of blood T cell repertoires in COVID-19. Using immunoSEQ multiplex PCR, the repertoire was profiled, and TCRdb retains in-frame clones only, with some absent. The data contain about 73,000 clones, roughly three quarters of them singletons. Source material: peripheral blood. Receptor source: a man between 65 and 79 years old with COVID-19, enrolled during active disease.

This clone was counted between two and nine times. This chain uses TRBV4-1 with TRBJ2-7; D unclear. Germline CDR1 MGHRA, CDR2 YSYEKL. Trimming shortened V by 1 base and J by 3 bases, and 13 bases separated the two germline ends. The CDR3 contains 15 residues. Written as DNA, the CDR3 is TGCGCCAGCAGCCAAGGTTCCCAGGTTGGCTACGAGCAGTACTTC. This sequence encodes CASSQGSQVGYEQYF.

The V call is TRBV19, the J call TRBJ1-3; 7 bases are a match to TRBD1. CDR1 LNHDA and CDR2 SQIVND come from the germline V gene (reference sequence). This CDR3 has 15 amino acids. The V segment lost 2 bases and the J segment 8 bases; nucleotides outside the gene matches: 9. The CDR3 sequence: CASSIRQGTSDTIYF. In nucleotides, the CDR3 is TGTGCCAGTAGTATACGACAGGGAACATCGGACACCATATATTTT.

The chain combines TRBV28 with TRBJ2-7, with 14 nucleotides matching TRBD2. From germline, CDR1 is MDHEN and CDR2 SYDVKM. This CDR3 has 16 amino acids. Trimming cost V 5 bases and J 2 bases; bases outside gene matches: 5. The CDR3 spells CASSPGTSGGTYEQYF. The DNA of the CDR3 is TGTGCCAGCAGTCCCGGGACTAGCGGGGGCACCTACGAGCAGTACTTC. The full variable domain, rest sourced from reference TRBV28 and TRBJ2-7, is DVKVTQSSRYLVKRTGEKVFLECVQDMDHENMFWYRQDPGLGLRLIYFSYDVKMKEKGDIPEGYSVSREKKERFSLILESASTNQTSMYLCASSPGTSGGTYEQYFGPGTRLTVT.

The chain recombines TRBV9 with TRBJ1-5; TRBD1 matches 8 bases. After removal of 4 bases from V and 7 bases from J, the junction contained 7 bases not matched to a gene. The CDR3 spans 14 residues. CDR1 SGDLS and CDR2 YYNGEE come from the germline V gene. The CDR3 DNA is TGTGCCAGCAGCCATTCAGGGGGCTCGCAGCCCCAGCATTTT. As protein: CASSHSGGSQPQHF.

The chain is built from TRBV7-8 and TRBJ2-3, with D possibly TRBD2 on 6 matching bases. The CDR3 runs to 14 residues. V was cut by 8 bases and J by 3 bases, with 15 bases left in between. Germline values: CDR1 SGHVS, CDR2 FQNEAQ. The CDR3 DNA reads as TGTGCCAGCGAGGCTAGCGATGCAACAGATACGCAGTATTTT. Translating gives CASEASDATDTQYF.

This chain uses TRBV4-2 with TRBJ1-2, with no clear D. The CDR3 sequence is 13 residues long. Trimming removed 3 bases at V and 2 bases at J, with 7 bases between. CDR1 and CDR2 from the germline V gene are LGHNA and YNFKEQ. CDR3 amino acids: CASSQSLNYGYTF. Here the CDR3 DNA reads TGTGCCAGCAGCCAGAGTCTAAACTATGGCTACACCTTC.

The chain combines TRBV27 with TRBJ1-1; 8 positions match TRBD1. This CDR3 spans 14 amino acids. Germline lookup yields CDR1 MNHEY and CDR2 SMNVEV (reference sequence). V was pared by 3 bases and J by 11 bases, with 11 bases of the junction left unmatched. CDR3 loop: CASSFRGQGEEAFF. In nucleotides, the CDR3 is TGTGCCAGCAGTTTCCGCGGACAGGGAGAGGAGGCTTTCTTT.

This clone was observed once. The rearrangement joins TRBV12-3 or TRBV12-4 to TRBJ1-2; D call uncertain. The CDR3 is 13 amino acids. Trimming cost V 3 bases and J 2 bases, with 7 bases left between them. The CDR3 spells CASSFNGNYGYTF. The CDR3, as DNA: TGTGCCAGCAGTTTTAACGGGAACTATGGCTACACCTTC.

The chain is built from TRBV6-6 and TRBJ1-5; perhaps TRBD1 as D (5 bases). Germline V gene lookup returns CDR1 MNHNY and CDR2 SVGAGI (reference sequence). V lost 2 bases and J lost 9, with 5 bases in between. The CDR3 covers 11 residues. CDR3 region: CASSYRGPQHF. DNA of the CDR3: TGTGCCAGCAGTTACAGGGGGCCCCAGCATTTT.

V usage is TRBV18 and J usage is TRBJ1-1, with D possibly being TRBD1 (5 bases). Germline loops: CDR1 KGHSH, CDR2 LQKENI. This CDR3 spans 14 amino acids. The germline V and J ends were trimmed by 3 bases and 7 bases, with 15 bases remaining between them. CDR3 bases: TGTGCCAGCTCACCCACGAGTCAGGGTGGTGAAGCTTTCTTT. It codes for CASSPTSQGGEAFF.

The chain links TRBV5-1 to TRBJ2-2; D possibly corresponds to TRBD1 (6 bases). CDR3 size: 14 residues. The germline gives CDR1 SGHRS, CDR2 YFSETQ. Trimming took off 10 bases at V and 0 bases at J, with 13 bases between the two ends. CDR3 sequence: CAGRDTTNTGELFF. The CDR3 DNA reads as TGCGCCGGAAGGGACACAACGAACACCGGGGAGCTGTTTTTT.

V and J are TRBV12-5 and TRBJ1-1; D is perhaps TRBD1 (5 bases). V was clipped by 0 bases and J by 5 bases, with 10 bases between them. The germline gives CDR1 LGHNT, CDR2 FRNRAP. The CDR3 is 14 residues long. Written as DNA, the CDR3 is TGTGCTAGTGGTTTGGTACAGGTGGGGACTGAAGCTTTCTTT. This gives the protein CASGLVQVGTEAFF.